This T cell receptor beta chain was recovered during a study of cytomegalovirus exposure and HLA in healthy donors. Points from the study as a whole: Reports credit the classifier with highly specific, highly sensitive diagnosis of cytomegalovirus status.

This table comes from immunoSEQ multiplex PCR, and its TCRdb copy is limited to in-frame clones, with some not included. Of 110,000 or so clones in the sample, about 88% were seen once. Remarks on this clone: The antigen remains unidentified.

Source material: PBMCs. The sequence was obtained from a woman aged 18-30 years in good health and CMV-seronegative.

Written as DNA, the CDR3 is TGTGCCAGCAGCTTGCGTAACGAGCAGTACTTC. Its translation: CASSLRNEQYF. The chain employs TRBV5-5 and TRBJ2-7, with D unclear. The CDR3 has 11 amino acids. Germline V lookup: CDR1 SGHKS, CDR2 YYEKEE (reference sequence). Trimming removed 1 base at V and 5 bases at J, with 4 bases between.